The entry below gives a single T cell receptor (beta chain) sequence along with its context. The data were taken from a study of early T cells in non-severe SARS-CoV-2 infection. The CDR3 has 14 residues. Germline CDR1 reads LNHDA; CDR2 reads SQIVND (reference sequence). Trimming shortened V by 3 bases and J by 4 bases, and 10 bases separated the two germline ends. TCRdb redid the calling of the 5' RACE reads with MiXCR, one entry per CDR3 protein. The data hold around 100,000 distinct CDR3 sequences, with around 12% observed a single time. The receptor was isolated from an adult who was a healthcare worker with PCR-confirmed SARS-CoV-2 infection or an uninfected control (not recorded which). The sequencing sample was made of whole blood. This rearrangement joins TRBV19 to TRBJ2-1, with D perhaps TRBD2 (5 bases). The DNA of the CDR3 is TGTGCCAGTAGTATTTCGGGGTTTTACAATGAGCAGTTCTTC. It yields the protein CASSISGFYNEQFF.